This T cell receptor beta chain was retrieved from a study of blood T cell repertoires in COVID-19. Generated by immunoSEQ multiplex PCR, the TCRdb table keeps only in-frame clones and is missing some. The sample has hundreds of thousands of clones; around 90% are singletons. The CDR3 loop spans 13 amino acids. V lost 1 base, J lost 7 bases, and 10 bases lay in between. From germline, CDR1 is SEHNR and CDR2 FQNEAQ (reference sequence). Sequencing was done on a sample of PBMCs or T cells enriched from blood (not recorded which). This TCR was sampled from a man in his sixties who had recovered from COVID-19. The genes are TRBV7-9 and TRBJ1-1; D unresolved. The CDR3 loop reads CASSLVGVSEAFF. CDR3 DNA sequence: TGTGCCAGCAGCTTAGTTGGTGTCAGTGAAGCTTTCTTT. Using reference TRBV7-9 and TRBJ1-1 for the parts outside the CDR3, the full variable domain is DTGVSQNPRHKITKRGQNVTFRCDPISEHNRLYWYRQTLGQGPEFLTYFQNEAQLEKSRLLSDRFSAERPKGSFSTLEIQRTEQGDSAMYLCASSLVGVSEAFFGQGTRLTVV.